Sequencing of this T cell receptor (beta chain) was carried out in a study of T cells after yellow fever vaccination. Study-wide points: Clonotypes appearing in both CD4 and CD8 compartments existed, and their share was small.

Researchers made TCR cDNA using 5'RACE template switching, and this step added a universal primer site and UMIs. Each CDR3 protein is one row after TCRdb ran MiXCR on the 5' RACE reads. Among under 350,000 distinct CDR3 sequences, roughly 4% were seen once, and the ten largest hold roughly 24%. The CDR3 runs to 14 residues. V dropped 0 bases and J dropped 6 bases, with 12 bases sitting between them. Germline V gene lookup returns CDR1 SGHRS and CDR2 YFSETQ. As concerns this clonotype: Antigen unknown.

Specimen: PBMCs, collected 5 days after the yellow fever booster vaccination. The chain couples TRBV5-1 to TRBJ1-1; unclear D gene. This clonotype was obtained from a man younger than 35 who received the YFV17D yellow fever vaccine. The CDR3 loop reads CASSLDPSPAEAFF. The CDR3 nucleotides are TGCGCCAGCAGCTTGGATCCTTCCCCTGCTGAAGCTTTCTTT.